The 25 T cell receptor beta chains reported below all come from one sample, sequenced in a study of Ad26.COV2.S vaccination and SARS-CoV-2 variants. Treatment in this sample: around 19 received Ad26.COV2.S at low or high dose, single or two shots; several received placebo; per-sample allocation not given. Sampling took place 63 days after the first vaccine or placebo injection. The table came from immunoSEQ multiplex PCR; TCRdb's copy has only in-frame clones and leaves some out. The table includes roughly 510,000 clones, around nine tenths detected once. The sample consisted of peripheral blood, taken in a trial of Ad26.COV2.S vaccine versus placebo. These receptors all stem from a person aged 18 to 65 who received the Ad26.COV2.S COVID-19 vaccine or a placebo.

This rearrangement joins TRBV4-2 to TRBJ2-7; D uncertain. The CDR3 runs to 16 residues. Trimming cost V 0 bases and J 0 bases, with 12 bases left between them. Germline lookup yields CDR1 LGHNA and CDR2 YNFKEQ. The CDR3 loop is CASSQESMANSYEQYF. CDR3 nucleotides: TGTGCCAGCAGCCAAGAAAGTATGGCTAACTCCTACGAGCAGTACTTC.

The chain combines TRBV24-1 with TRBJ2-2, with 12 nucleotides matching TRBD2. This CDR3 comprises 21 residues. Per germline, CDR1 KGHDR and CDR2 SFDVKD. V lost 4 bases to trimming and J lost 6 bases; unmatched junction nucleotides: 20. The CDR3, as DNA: TGTGCCACCAGTGACCGACTAGCGGGAGTGGCCAGACATTTTGGCTCCGGGGAGCTGTTTTTT. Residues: CATSDRLAGVARHFGSGELFF.

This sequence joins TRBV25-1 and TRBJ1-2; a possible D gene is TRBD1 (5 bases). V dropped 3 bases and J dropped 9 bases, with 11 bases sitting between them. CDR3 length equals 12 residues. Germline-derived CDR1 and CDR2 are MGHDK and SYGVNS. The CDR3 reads CASSEAGGSYTF. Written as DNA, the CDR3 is TGTGCCAGCAGTGAGGCTGGGGGTAGCTACACCTTC.

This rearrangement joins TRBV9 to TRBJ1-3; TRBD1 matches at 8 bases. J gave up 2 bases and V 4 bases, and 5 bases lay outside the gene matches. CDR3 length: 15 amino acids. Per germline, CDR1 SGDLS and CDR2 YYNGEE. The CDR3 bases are TGTGCCAGCAGCTCTCGACAGGGGACTGGAAACACCATATATTTT. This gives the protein CASSSRQGTGNTIYF.

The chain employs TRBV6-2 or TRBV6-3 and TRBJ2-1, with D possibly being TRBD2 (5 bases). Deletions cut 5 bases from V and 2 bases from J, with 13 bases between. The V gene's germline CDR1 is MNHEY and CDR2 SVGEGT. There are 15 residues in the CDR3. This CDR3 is CASSDDERTYNEQFF. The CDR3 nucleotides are TGTGCCAGCAGTGATGATGAGCGGACCTACAATGAGCAGTTCTTC.

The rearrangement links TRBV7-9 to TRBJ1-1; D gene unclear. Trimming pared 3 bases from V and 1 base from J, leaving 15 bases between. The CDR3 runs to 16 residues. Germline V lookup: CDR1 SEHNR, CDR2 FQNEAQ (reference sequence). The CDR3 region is CASSFYSLAGNTEAFF. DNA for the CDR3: TGTGCCAGCAGCTTCTACAGCCTCGCGGGGAACACTGAAGCTTTCTTT.

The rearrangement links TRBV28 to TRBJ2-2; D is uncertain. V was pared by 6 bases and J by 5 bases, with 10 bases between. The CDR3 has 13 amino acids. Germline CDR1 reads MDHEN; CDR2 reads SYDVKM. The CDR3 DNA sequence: TGTGCCAGCAGACCTCCCACAACCGGGGAGCTGTTTTTT. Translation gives CASRPPTTGELFF.

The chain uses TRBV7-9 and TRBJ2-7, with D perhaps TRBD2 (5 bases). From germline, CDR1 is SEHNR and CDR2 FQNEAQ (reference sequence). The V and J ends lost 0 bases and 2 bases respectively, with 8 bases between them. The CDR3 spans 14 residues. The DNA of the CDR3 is TGTGCCAGCAGCTTAGCAGCGGTGACCTACGAGCAGTACTTC. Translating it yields CASSLAAVTYEQYF. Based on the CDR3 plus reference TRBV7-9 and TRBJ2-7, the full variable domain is DTGVSQNPRHKITKRGQNVTFRCDPISEHNRLYWYRQTLGQGPEFLTYFQNEAQLEKSRLLSDRFSAERPKGSFSTLEIQRTEQGDSAMYLCASSLAAVTYEQYFGPGTRLTVT.

The CDR3 coding sequence is TGTGCCAGCAGCCTCCTGGGACTAGCGGGAGAGGTGGCAGACGAGCAGTACTTC. Translating it yields CASSLLGLAGEVADEQYF. The rearrangement links TRBV11-3 to TRBJ2-7; TRBD2 matches at 14 bases. The CDR3 extends over 18 amino acids. The V gene end was trimmed by 5 bases and the J gene end by 5 bases; junction bases not matched to a gene: 14. Germline-derived CDR1 and CDR2 are SGHNT and YENEEA.

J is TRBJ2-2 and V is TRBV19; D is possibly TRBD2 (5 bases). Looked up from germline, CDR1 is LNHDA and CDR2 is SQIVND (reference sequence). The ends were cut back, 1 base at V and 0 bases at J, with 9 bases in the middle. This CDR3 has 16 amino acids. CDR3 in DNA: TGTGCCAGTAGTATAGGAGGACTTTCGAACACCGGGGAGCTGTTTTTT. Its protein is CASSIGGLSNTGELFF.

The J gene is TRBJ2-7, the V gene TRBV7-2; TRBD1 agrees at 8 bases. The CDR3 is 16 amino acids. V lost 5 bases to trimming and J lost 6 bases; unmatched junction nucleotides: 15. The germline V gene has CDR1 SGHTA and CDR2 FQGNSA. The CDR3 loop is CASSLHQGAPPSEQYF. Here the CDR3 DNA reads TGTGCCAGCAGCCTGCACCAGGGGGCACCCCCCTCCGAGCAGTACTTC.

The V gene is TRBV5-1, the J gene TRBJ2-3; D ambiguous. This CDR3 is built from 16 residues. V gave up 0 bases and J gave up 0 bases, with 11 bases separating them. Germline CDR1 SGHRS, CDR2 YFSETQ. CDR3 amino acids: CASSLEAGLSTDTQYF. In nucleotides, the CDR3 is TGCGCCAGCAGCTTGGAAGCCGGTCTTAGCACAGATACGCAGTATTTT. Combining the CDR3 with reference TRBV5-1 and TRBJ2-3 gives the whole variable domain KAGVTQTPRYLIKTRGQQVTLSCSPISGHRSVSWYQQTPGQGLQFLFEYFSETQRNKGNFPGRFSGRQFSNSRSEMNVSTLELGDSALYLCASSLEAGLSTDTQYFGPGTRLTVL.

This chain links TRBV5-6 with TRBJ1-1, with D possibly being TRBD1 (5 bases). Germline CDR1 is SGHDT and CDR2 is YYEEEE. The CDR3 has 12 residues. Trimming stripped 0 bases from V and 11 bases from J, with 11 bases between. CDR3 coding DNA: TGTGCCAGCAGCTTGGGGGGCTCACGGGCTTTCTTT. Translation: CASSLGGSRAFF.

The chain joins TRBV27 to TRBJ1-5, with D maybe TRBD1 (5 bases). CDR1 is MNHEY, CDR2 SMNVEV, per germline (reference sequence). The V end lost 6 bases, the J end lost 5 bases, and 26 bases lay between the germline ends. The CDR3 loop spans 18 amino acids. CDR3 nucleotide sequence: TGTGCCAGCAGGAAAACTGGGGGAGGCCGCGCGGACGATCAGCCCCAGCATTTT. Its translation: CASRKTGGGRADDQPQHF.

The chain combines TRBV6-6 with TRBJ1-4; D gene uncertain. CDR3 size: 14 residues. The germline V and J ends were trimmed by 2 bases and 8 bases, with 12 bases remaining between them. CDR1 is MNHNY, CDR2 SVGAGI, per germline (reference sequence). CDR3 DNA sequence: TGTGCCAGCAGTTACCGACCACTAGAGGAAAAACTGTTTTTT. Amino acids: CASSYRPLEEKLFF.

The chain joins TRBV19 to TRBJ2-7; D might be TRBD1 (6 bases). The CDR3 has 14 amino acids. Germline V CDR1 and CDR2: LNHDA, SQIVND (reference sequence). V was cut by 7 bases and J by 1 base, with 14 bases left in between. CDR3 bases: TGTGCCAGTAATCCACAGGGCTTATCCTACGAGCAGTACTTC. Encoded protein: CASNPQGLSYEQYF.

The chain's CDR3 is CASSEEERARVFYTEAFF. CDR3 DNA sequence: TGTGCCAGCAGTGAAGAGGAGCGGGCTCGGGTTTTTTACACTGAAGCTTTCTTT. This rearrangement joins TRBV7-2 to TRBJ1-1; D is unresolved. V was cut by 6 bases and J by 3 bases, with 26 bases left in between. This CDR3 has 18 residues. Germline V gives CDR1 SGHTA, CDR2 FQGNSA.

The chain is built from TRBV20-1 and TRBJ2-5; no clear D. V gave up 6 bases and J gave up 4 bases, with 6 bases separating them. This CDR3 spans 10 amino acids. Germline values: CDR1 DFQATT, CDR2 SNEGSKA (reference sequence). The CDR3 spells CSAIIETQYF. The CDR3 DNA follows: TGCAGTGCCATAATAGAGACCCAGTACTTC.

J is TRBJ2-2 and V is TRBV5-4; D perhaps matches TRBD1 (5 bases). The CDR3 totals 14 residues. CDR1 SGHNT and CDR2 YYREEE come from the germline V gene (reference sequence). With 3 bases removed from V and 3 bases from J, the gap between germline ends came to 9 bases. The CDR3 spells CASSSPRDTGELFF. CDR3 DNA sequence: TGTGCCAGCAGCTCGCCCAGGGACACCGGGGAGCTGTTTTTT. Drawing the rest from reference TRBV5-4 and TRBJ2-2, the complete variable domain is ETGVTQSPTHLIKTRGQQVTLRCSSQSGHNTVSWYQQALGQGPQFIFQYYREEENGRGNFPPRFSGLQFPNYSSELNVNALELDDSALYLCASSSPRDTGELFFGEGSRLTVL.

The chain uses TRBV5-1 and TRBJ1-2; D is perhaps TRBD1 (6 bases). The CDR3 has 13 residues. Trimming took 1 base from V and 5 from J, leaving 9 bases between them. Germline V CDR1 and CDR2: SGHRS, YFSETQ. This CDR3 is CASSLSRGYGYTF. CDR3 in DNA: TGCGCCAGCAGCTTGTCCAGGGGATATGGCTACACCTTC.

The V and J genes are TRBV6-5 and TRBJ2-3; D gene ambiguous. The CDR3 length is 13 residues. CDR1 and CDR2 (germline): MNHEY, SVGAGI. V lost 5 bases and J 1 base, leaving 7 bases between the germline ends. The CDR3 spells CASSQTRTDTQYF. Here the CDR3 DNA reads TGTGCCAGCAGTCAGACACGCACAGATACGCAGTATTTT.

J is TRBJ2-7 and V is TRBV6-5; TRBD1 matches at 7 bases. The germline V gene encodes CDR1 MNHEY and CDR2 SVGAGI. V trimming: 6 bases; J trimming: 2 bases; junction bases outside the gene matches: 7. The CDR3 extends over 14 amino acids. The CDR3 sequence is CASRRQGPPYEQYF. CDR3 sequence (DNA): TGTGCCAGCAGACGACAGGGCCCCCCCTACGAGCAGTACTTC.

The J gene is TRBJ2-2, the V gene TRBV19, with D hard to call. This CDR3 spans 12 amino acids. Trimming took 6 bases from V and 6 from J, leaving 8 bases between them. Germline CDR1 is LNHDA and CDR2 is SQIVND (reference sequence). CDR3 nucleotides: TGTGCCAGTAGCCTCCAGTCCGGGGAGCTGTTTTTT. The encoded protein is CASSLQSGELFF.

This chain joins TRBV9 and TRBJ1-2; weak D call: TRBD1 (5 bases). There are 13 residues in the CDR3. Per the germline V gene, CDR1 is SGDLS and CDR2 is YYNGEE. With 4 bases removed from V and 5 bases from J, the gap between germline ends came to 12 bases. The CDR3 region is CASSTQGLYGYTF. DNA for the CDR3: TGTGCCAGCAGCACCCAGGGACTATATGGCTACACCTTC.

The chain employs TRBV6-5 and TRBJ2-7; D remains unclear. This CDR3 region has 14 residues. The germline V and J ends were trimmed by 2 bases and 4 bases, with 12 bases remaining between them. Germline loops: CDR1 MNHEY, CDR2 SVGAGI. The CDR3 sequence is CASSYLPGHYEQYF. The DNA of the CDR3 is TGTGCCAGCAGTTACCTACCGGGCCATTACGAGCAGTACTTC.